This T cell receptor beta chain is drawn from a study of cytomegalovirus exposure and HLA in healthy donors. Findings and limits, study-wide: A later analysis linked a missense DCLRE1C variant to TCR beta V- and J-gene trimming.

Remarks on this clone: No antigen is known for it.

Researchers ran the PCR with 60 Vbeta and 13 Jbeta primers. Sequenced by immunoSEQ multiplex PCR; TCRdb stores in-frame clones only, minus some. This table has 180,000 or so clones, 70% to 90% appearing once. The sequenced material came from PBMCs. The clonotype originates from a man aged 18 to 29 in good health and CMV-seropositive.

CDR3 bases: TGTGCCACCAGCAGAGTCACTCGCACAGATACGCAGTATTTT. This sequence encodes CATSRVTRTDTQYF. V is TRBV15 and J is TRBJ2-3, with D unresolved. CDR1 LNHNV and CDR2 YYDKDF come from the germline V gene (reference sequence). The CDR3 has 14 residues. V was cut by 1 base and J by 1 base, with 6 bases left in between.